This TCR beta chain is drawn from a study of shared clonotypes between healthy human individuals. Study-wide findings and caveats: Some naive CD4 clonotypes, roughly 4.8%, turned up in common across several donors.

Sequencing used immunoSEQ multiplex PCR; TCRdb keeps in-frame clones, though not all of them. This table holds 2,500,000 or so clones, around 92% found once. Among the donors, all were Caucasian adults who lived in Nashville, Tennessee. As regards this clone: What it recognizes is unknown.

This TCR was recovered from a man between 18 and 35 years old in good health. Some clones in this sample may be carry-over from other donors' samples. Sequencing was performed on naive CD4+ T cells from PBMCs. Subset denoted: CD45RA+ positively selected.

In nucleotides, the CDR3 is TGCGCCAGCAGCGAATCGCTCGGAGGGCTTATGACCGGGGAGCTGTTTTTT. This codes for CASSESLGGLMTGELFF. V usage is TRBV4-3 and J usage is TRBJ2-2; D possibly corresponds to TRBD2 (6 bases). Deletions cut 5 bases from V and 5 bases from J, with 21 bases between. CDR3 length: 17 residues. CDR1 and CDR2 from the germline V gene are LGHNA and YSLEER.